Listed below are T cell receptor beta chains from one sample, sequenced in a study of T cell responses to AZD1222 COVID-19 vaccine. The protocol was immunoSEQ multiplex PCR, while the TCRdb copy is restricted to in-frame clones and leaves out a portion. The sample shows about 150,000 clones, about 87% of them seen only once. Sequenced material: peripheral blood, taken on day 0 of AZD1222 vaccination. These receptors all come from an adult in good health. Both conserved end residues are part of each CDR3. A D gene is named only where the DNA matches it firmly. Only some rows state a clone size, as once, few, many or a class for expanded clones.

>TRBD1|TRBV6-5|TRBJ2-2|once
CAIRGRDTGELFF
TGTGCCATAAGGGGGCGGGACACCGGGGAGCTGTTTTTT
>TRBD2|TRBV7-3|TRBJ2-3|NA
CASGTSGGTQYF
TGTGCCAGCGGGACTAGCGGGGGTACGCAGTATTTT
>NA|TRBV5-6|TRBJ1-5|few
CASSYLGSNQPQHF
TGTGCCAGCAGCTACTTGGGGAGCAATCAGCCCCAGCATTTT
>NA|TRBV11-3|TRBJ1-2|NA
CASSRWDGNYGYTF
TGTGCCAGCAGCCGATGGGACGGTAACTATGGCTACACCTTC
>TRBD1|TRBV7-9|TRBJ2-7|NA
CASTELGQIYEQYF
TGTGCCAGCACCGAATTGGGACAGATCTACGAGCAGTACTTC
>TRBD1|TRBV15|TRBJ1-1|NA
CATSRETGVFTEAFF
TGTGCCACCAGCAGAGAAACAGGGGTTTTCACTGAAGCTTTCTTT
>TRBD1|TRBV11-1|TRBJ1-2|once
CASSAPGRQGADGYTF
TGTGCCAGCAGCGCGCCCGGGAGACAGGGAGCAGATGGCTACACCTTC
>TRBD1|TRBV6-1|TRBJ1-2|NA
CASSEGIGGPSNYGYTF
TGTGCCAGCAGTGAAGGAATAGGGGGCCCTTCTAACTATGGCTACACCTTC
>TRBD2|TRBV7-2|TRBJ2-7|NA
CASTLAGGPGQYF
TGTGCCAGCACACTAGCGGGAGGGCCCGGGCAGTACTTC
>NA|TRBV2|TRBJ1-1|NA
CASSPNRVQTEAFF
TGTGCCAGCAGTCCAAACAGGGTTCAAACTGAAGCTTTCTTT
>TRBD2|TRBV4-1|TRBJ2-7|NA
CASSQGEGNYEQYF
TGCGCCAGCAGCCAAGGGGAGGGGAATTACGAGCAGTACTTC
>NA|TRBV30|TRBJ2-5|NA
CAWGVGRETQYF
TGTGCCTGGGGGGTAGGTCGGGAGACCCAGTACTTC
>NA|TRBV28|TRBJ1-2|NA
CASSLSGVGGYTF
TGTGCCAGCAGTTTATCAGGGGTCGGTGGCTACACCTTC
>NA|TRBV7-2|TRBJ2-1|NA
CASSLSRGGYEQFF
TGTGCCAGCAGCTTAAGTCGCGGAGGGTATGAGCAGTTCTTC
>NA|TRBV5-4|TRBJ1-5|NA
CASSAYRKKSNQPQHF
TGTGCCAGCAGCGCATACAGGAAGAAGAGCAATCAGCCCCAGCATTTT
>NA|TRBV30|TRBJ2-3|NA
CAWSAGGTDTQYF
TGTGCCTGGAGTGCAGGGGGCACAGATACGCAGTATTTT
>TRBD1|TRBV6-5|TRBJ2-3|few
CASSSQGAGDTQYF
TGTGCCAGCAGTTCCCAGGGGGCCGGAGATACGCAGTATTTT
>TRBD1|TRBV12-3/TRBV12-4|TRBJ1-2|NA
CASSLTGYGYTF
TGTGCCAGCAGTCTGACAGGGTACGGCTACACCTTC
>NA|TRBV11-3|TRBJ2-1|NA
CASSGSGFGTHNEQFF
TGTGCCAGCAGCGGAAGCGGGTTCGGTACGCACAATGAGCAGTTCTTC
>NA|TRBV6-2/TRBV6-3|TRBJ1-5|few
CASSIRDIKGQPQHF
TGTGCCAGCAGTATACGGGACATTAAGGGTCAGCCCCAGCATTTT
>NA|TRBV7-9|TRBJ2-5|NA
CASSWPGGKETQYF
TGTGCCAGCAGCTGGCCGGGCGGGAAGGAGACCCAGTACTTC
>NA|TRBV7-9|TRBJ2-5|NA
CASSLGQYGQETQYF
TGTGCCAGCAGCTTAGGACAGTACGGCCAAGAGACCCAGTACTTC
>TRBD1|TRBV28|TRBJ1-1|NA
CASSSQATLTGQAFF
TGTGCCAGCAGTTCCCAAGCGACACTGACAGGGCAAGCTTTCTTT
>NA|TRBV19|TRBJ1-1|NA
CASSFRGSEAFF
TGTGCCAGTAGCTTTAGAGGGTCTGAAGCTTTCTTT
>NA|TRBV5-1|TRBJ1-2|NA
CASSLEVSYGYTF
TGCGCCAGCAGCTTGGAGGTTTCGTATGGCTACACCTTC
>NA|TRBV6-2/TRBV6-3|TRBJ1-1|once
CASSYPRGRGTMNTEAFF
TGTGCCAGCAGTTACCCCCGGGGACGGGGGACAATGAACACTGAAGCTTTCTTT
>NA|TRBV11-3|TRBJ1-3|few
CASSFDQDRNTIYF
TGTGCCAGCAGCTTCGACCAAGACAGGAACACCATATATTTT
>NA|TRBV7-8|TRBJ2-5|NA
CASSYSGRETQYF
TGTGCCAGCAGCTATTCAGGGAGAGAGACCCAGTACTTC
>TRBD2|TRBV15|TRBJ2-7|NA
CATSRTLSGSRDEQYF
TGTGCCACCAGCAGGACCCTTAGCGGGAGTCGCGACGAGCAGTACTTC
>NA|TRBV30|TRBJ1-1|NA
CAWRGRVNTEAFF
TGTGCCTGGAGGGGACGGGTGAACACTGAAGCTTTCTTT
>NA|TRBV7-2|TRBJ2-1|NA
CASSLALAYEQFF
TGTGCCAGCAGCTTAGCCCTAGCCTATGAGCAGTTCTTC
>TRBD2|TRBV11-3|TRBJ2-3|once
CASRGGGLAGGTDTQYF
TGTGCCAGCAGGGGAGGAGGACTAGCGGGCGGCACAGATACGCAGTATTTT
>NA|TRBV7-9|TRBJ2-2|NA
CASPPRMTGNTGELFF
TGTGCCAGTCCCCCTAGGATGACAGGGAACACCGGGGAGCTGTTTTTT
>TRBD1|TRBV30|TRBJ1-4|NA
CAWRGGIGQGIPTNEKLFF
TGTGCCTGGAGGGGGGGCATTGGACAGGGGATTCCAACTAATGAAAAACTGTTTTTT
>NA|TRBV27|TRBJ1-1|NA
CASMFREYTEAFF
TGTGCCAGCATGTTTCGGGAATACACTGAAGCTTTCTTT
>NA|TRBV19|TRBJ2-3|NA
CASSPSTDTQYF
TGTGCCAGTAGTCCTAGCACAGATACGCAGTATTTT
>TRBD1|TRBV29-1|TRBJ1-2|few
CSGGQGANYGYTF
TGCAGCGGGGGACAGGGGGCTAACTATGGCTACACCTTC
>NA|TRBV6-5|TRBJ2-6|NA
CASSTSLANVLTF
TGTGCCAGCAGTACCTCGCTGGCCAACGTCCTGACTTTC
>TRBD2|TRBV18|TRBJ2-2|NA
CASSPPLAGGFTGELFF
TGTGCCAGCTCACCCCCCCTAGCGGGAGGTTTCACCGGGGAGCTGTTTTTT
>NA|TRBV19|TRBJ2-1|NA
CASTGGSLPKDEQFF
TGTGCCAGTACCGGAGGGAGTTTGCCAAAAGATGAGCAGTTCTTC